The clone carrying this T cell receptor beta chain was observed a handful of times. Its target is unknown. TCRdb analysed the RT-PCR reads with MiXCR anew, one entry per CDR3 protein. The sample has over 400,000 distinct CDR3 sequences; approximately 13% are singletons. The sample is drawn from a study of response to subunit inactivated influenza vaccine. CDR1 and CDR2 from the germline V gene are SGHRS and YFSETQ. With 0 bases removed from V and 5 bases from J, the gap between germline ends came to 12 bases. CDR3 length: 14 residues. Findings of the study overall: The study's authors posited that every seasonal influenza vaccination enlists few new T cells.

The clonotype comes from a man aged 50 to 60 who received an inactivated influenza vaccine. Sequenced here: PBMCs from blood, sampled roughly 6 weeks after vaccination. This sequence joins TRBV5-1 and TRBJ2-7; D perhaps matches TRBD1 (5 bases). For the CDR3, the DNA is TGCGCCAGCAGCTTGGAGGGCAGGGCCGACGAGCAGTACTTC. Residues: CASSLEGRADEQYF.